There are a few counts of the clone carrying this T cell receptor beta chain. Its cognate antigen is unknown. The data were obtained in a study of T cell repertoires in cytomegalovirus infection. Overall study results and limits: Predominance within the ex vivo response was attributable to HLA-C-restricted CMV-specific TCR beta clonotypes.

MiXCR, applied by TCRdb to the reads, yields one record per CDR3 protein. The table has some 800,000 distinct CDR3 sequences, roughly 29% seen once. The receptor's source is a human donor in good health (CMV status not recorded). Some clones in this sample may be carry-over from other donors' samples. The sample here was cultured CD8+ T cells from PBMCs, taken from culture after CMV antigen stimulation.

The CDR3 spells CASSAESGGRTDTQYF. The CDR3 nucleotides read TGTGCCAGCAGCGCGGAGTCGGGGGGGAGAACAGATACGCAGTATTTT. The V gene is TRBV7-9, the J gene TRBJ2-3; 8 bases line up with TRBD2. The length of the CDR3 is 16 residues. CDR1 and CDR2 (germline): SEHNR, FQNEAQ (reference sequence). J was trimmed by 3 bases and V by 5 bases; bases with no gene match: 10.